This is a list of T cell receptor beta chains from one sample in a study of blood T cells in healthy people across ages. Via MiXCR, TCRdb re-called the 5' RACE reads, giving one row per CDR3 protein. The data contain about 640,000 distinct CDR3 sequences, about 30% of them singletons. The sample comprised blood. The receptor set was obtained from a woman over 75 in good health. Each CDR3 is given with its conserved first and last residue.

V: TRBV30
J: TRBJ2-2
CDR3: CAWSVRSTGELFF

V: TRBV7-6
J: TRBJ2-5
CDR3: CASSSRTGGYGEQYF

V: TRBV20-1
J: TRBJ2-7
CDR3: CSARDGLFYEQYF

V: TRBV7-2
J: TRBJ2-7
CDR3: CASTTGGGSPYEQYF

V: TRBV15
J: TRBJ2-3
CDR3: CATSREDTDTQYF

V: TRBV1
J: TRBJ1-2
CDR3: CTSSQDRGLGYTF

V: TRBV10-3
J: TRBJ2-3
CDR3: CTIRETGQGPYF

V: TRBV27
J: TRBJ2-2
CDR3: CASSHDRGSGELFF

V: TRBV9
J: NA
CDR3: CASSAGTGGSEQYF

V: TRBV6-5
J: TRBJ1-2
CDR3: CASSSNPQGSGYTF

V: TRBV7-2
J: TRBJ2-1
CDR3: CASSSLLDNEQFF

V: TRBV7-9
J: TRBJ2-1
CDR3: CASSPLVEQFF

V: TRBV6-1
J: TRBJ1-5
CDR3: CASKGGPNQPQHF

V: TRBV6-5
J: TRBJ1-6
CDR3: CASRPLTGANSPLHF

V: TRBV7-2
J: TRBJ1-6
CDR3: CASSSGESLLHF

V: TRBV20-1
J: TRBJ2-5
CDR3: CSAVAQETQYF

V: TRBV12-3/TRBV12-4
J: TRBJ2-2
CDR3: CASSSPGLANTGELFF

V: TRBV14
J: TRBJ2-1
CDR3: CASSQIGTRNHNEQFF

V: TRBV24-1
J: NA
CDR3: CATSSGTGYYEQYF

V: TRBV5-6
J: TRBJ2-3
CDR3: CASSFGTGAVGDTQYF

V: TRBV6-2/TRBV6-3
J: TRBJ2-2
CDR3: CATRTSENTGELFF

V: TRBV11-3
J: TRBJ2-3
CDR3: CASSPGLVEADTQYF

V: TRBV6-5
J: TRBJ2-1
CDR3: CASSRTGGSYNEQFF

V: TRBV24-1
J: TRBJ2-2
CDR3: CATSDPTDTGELFF

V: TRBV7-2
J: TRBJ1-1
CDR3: CASSRPGPWRPFF

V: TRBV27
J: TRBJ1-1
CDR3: CASRFGGGARNTEAFF

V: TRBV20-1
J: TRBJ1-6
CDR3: CSARWGGTDNSPLHF

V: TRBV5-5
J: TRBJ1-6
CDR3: CASSVQGSGGSPLHF

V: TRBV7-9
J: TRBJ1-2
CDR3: CASSLGVIGTGGYTF

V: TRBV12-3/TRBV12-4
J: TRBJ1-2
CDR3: CASSLGTVRGFYGYTF

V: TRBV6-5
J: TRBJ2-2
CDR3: CASTLAGGAGGELFF